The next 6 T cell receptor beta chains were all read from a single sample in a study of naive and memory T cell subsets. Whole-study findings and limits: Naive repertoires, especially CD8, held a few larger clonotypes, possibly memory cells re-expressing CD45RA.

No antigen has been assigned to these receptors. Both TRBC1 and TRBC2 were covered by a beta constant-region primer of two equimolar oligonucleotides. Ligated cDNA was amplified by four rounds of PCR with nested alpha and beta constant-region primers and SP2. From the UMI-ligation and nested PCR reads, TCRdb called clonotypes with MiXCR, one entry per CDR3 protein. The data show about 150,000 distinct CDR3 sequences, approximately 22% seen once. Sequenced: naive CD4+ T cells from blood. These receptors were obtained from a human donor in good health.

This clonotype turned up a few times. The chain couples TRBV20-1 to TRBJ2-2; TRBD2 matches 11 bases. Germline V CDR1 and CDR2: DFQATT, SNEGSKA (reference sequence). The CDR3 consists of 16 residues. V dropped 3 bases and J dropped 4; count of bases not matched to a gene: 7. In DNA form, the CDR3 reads TGCAGTGCTAGGGACCGACTAGCGGGGTTCACCGGGGAGCTGTTTTTT. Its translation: CSARDRLAGFTGELFF.

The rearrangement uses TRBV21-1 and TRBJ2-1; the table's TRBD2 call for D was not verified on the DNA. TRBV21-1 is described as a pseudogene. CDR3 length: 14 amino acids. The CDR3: CASSTPSPYNEQFF. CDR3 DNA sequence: TGTGCCAGCAGCACACCCTCCCCCTACAATGAGCAGTTCTTC.

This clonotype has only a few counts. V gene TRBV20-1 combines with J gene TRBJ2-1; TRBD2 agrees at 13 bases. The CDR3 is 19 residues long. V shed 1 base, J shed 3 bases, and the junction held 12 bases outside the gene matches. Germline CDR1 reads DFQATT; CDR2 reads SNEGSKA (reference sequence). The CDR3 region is CSARGLGGLAGVRYNEQFF. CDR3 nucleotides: TGCAGTGCTAGAGGTCTTGGCGGACTAGCGGGAGTACGCTACAATGAGCAGTTCTTC.

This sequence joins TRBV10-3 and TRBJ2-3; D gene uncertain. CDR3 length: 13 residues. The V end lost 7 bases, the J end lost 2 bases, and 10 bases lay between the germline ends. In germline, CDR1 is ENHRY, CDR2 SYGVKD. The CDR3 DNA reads TGTGCCATCAAAGTCGAATCCACAGATACGCAGTATTTT. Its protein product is CAIKVESTDTQYF.

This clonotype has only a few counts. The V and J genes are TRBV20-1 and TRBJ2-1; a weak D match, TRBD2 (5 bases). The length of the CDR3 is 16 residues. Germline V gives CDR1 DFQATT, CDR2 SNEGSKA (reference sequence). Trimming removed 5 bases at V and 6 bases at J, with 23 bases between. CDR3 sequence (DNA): TGCAGTGCTCCTAAAGGTGGGAGCCCGAGAGCCAATGAGCAGTTCTTC. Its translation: CSAPKGGSPRANEQFF.

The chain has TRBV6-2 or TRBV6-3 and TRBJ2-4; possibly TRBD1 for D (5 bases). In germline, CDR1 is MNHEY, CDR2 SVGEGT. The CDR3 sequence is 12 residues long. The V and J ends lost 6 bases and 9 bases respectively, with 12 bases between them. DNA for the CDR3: TGTGCCAGCAGCAGGGATTTGGGCATTCAGTACTTC. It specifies CASSRDLGIQYF.